The 21 T cell receptor beta chains below come from one sample, sequenced in a study of STAT5B mutations in CD4+ large granular lymphocyte leukemia. The table came from immunoSEQ multiplex PCR; TCRdb's copy has only in-frame clones and leaves some out. The profile shows more than 25,000 clones, over 70% of them singletons. The sequenced sample was CD4+ T cells from blood buffy coats. These receptors originate from a human donor in good health.

About this clone itself: Sequence at one end of the junction differs from germline and may be a read error. The rearrangement uses TRBV4-1 and TRBJ1-5; D is ambiguous. The CDR3 runs 14 residues. Germline values: CDR1 MGHRA, CDR2 YSYEKL. CDR3 nucleotides: TGCGCCAGCGGCCAAGAGGGCGGCAATCAGCCCCAGCATTTT. Residues: CASGQEGGNQPQHF.

The chain joins TRBV7-9 to TRBJ2-1; the D gene could be TRBD1 or TRBD2 (5 bases each). This CDR3 has 14 amino acids. CDR1 SEHNR and CDR2 FQNEAQ come from the germline V gene (reference sequence). CDR3 in amino acids: CASGPDKEVDEQFF. The CDR3 nucleotides are TGTGCGAGCGGTCCGGACAAAGAGGTGGATGAGCAGTTCTTC.

J is TRBJ2-7 and V is TRBV27, with 7 bases that match TRBD2. Germline trimming cut 5 bases from V and 0 bases from J; bases unmatched to any gene: 19. Germline assignment: CDR1 MNHEY and CDR2 SMNVEV (reference sequence). There are 19 residues in the CDR3. The CDR3 DNA follows: TGTGCCAGCAGTCCCCCCTGGGCGGCGGGAGTCCCCGCCTCCTACGAGCAGTACTTC. Amino acids: CASSPPWAAGVPASYEQYF.

The CDR3 coding sequence is TGTGCCAGTAGTATAGAACTAGCCCCTTACAATGAGCAGTTCTTC. This translates into CASSIELAPYNEQFF. J is TRBJ2-1 and V is TRBV19, with a tentative D call TRBD2 (6 bases). Germline V gene data show CDR1 as LNHDA and CDR2 as SQIVND (reference sequence). Trimming shortened V by 0 bases and J by 4 bases, and 10 bases separated the two germline ends. This CDR3 has 15 amino acids.

This sequence joins TRBV6-1 and TRBJ2-2; 13 bases agree with TRBD2. Germline values: CDR1 MNHNS, CDR2 SASEGT. The V segment lost 6 bases and the J segment 6 bases; nucleotides outside the gene matches: 4. The CDR3 sequence is 15 residues long. Here the CDR3 DNA reads TGTGCCAGCAGCCGGACTAGCGGGAGACCCGGGGAGCTGTTTTTT. Translated, it gives CASSRTSGRPGELFF.

The chain carries TRBV7-9 and TRBJ2-1; a weak D match, TRBD1 (5 bases). The CDR3 extends over 12 amino acids. The ends were cut back, 4 bases at V and 8 bases at J, with 9 bases in the middle. Germline V gives CDR1 SEHNR, CDR2 FQNEAQ (reference sequence). Here the CDR3 reads CASSSQGYEQFF. For the CDR3, the DNA is TGTGCCAGCAGCTCCCAGGGCTATGAGCAGTTCTTC.

The chain recombines TRBV27 with TRBJ2-5; possibly TRBD2 for D (5 bases). The CDR3 totals 13 residues. Trimming removed 3 bases from V and 4 bases from J, with 9 bases in between. The germline CDR1 and CDR2 sequences are MNHEY and SMNVEV (reference sequence). The CDR3: CASSFVAGETQYF. In DNA, the CDR3 is TGTGCCAGCAGTTTCGTGGCGGGAGAGACCCAGTACTTC.

This clone occurred a few times. V usage is TRBV10-3 and J usage is TRBJ1-2, with 7 bases aligning to TRBD1. The CDR3 consists of 12 residues. Germline CDR1 and CDR2: ENHRY and SYGVKD. V gave up 4 bases and J gave up 8 bases; unmatched junction bases: 4. The CDR3 DNA sequence: TGTGCCATCAGTGCTGAGGGGGCGGGCTACACCTTC. Amino acids: CAISAEGAGYTF.

V gene TRBV14 combines with J gene TRBJ2-1; TRBD2 agrees at 9 bases. From germline, CDR1 is SGHDN and CDR2 FVKESK. The CDR3 covers 19 residues. Trimming at V came to 0 bases and at J to 8 bases, leaving 17 bases not matched to a gene. The CDR3, as DNA: TGTGCCAGCAGCCAAGAGTCGACTTGGAGCGGGAGGCCTTACGATGAGCAGTTCTTC. This translates into CASSQESTWSGRPYDEQFF. Together with reference TRBV14 and TRBJ2-1, the CDR3 gives the full variable domain: EAGVTQFPSHSVIEKGQTVTLRCDPISGHDNLYWYRRVMGKEIKFLLHFVKESKQDESGMPNNRFLAERTGGTYSTLKVQPAELEDSGVYFCASSQESTWSGRPYDEQFFGPGTRLTVL.

This clone has more than one count but fewer than ten. This sequence joins TRBV10-3 and TRBJ1-1, with D uncertain. V was clipped by 6 bases and J by 1 base, with 9 bases between them. The CDR3 sequence is 13 residues long. The V gene's germline CDR1 is ENHRY and CDR2 SYGVKD. The CDR3, as DNA: TGTGCCATCAGCGTAGGGCAGAACACTGAAGCTTTCTTT. Its translation: CAISVGQNTEAFF.

V and J are TRBV6-1 and TRBJ2-7, with D unresolved. The CDR3 length is 14 residues. Germline CDR1 is MNHNS and CDR2 is SASEGT. V gave up 6 bases and J gave up 0 bases, with 12 bases separating them. The CDR3 spells CASRKEVFSYEQYF. DNA of the CDR3: TGTGCCAGCAGAAAAGAGGTTTTCTCCTACGAGCAGTACTTC.

This chain joins TRBV2 and TRBJ2-2; 10 bases are shared with TRBD1. CDR3 length: 15 residues. The germline V gene has CDR1 SNHLY and CDR2 FYNNEI. J lost 3 bases, V lost 4 bases, and 2 bases had no gene match. The CDR3 DNA sequence: TGTGCCAGCAGTGGAGGGACAGGGGACACCGGGGAGCTGTTTTTT. Residues: CASSGGTGDTGELFF. The whole variable domain, remainder taken from reference TRBV2 and TRBJ2-2, is EPEVTQTPSHQVTQMGQEVILRCVPISNHLYFYWYRQILGQKVEFLVSFYNNEISEKSEIFDDQFSVERPDGSNFTLKIRSTKLEDSAMYFCASSGGTGDTGELFFGEGSRLTVL.

The gene calls are TRBV6-5 and TRBJ2-3; 12 bases line up with TRBD2. Germline V gene sequence: CDR1 MNHEY, CDR2 SVGAGI. This CDR3 contains 13 residues. The ends lost 7 bases at V and 13 bases at J; junction bases unmatched: 9. DNA of the CDR3: TGTGCCAGCAAACCTAGCGGGAGGGCAGGGGAGTATTTT. Translation gives CASKPSGRAGEYF.

V and J are TRBV7-9 and TRBJ2-4, with 10 bases fitting TRBD1. Unmatched junction bases numbered 7, after V lost 5 bases and J lost 9 bases. The CDR3 runs 14 residues. Germline CDR1 SEHNR, CDR2 FQNEAQ (reference sequence). CDR3 sequence: CASSLRTGGSIQYF. CDR3 nucleotides: TGTGCCAGCAGCCTAAGGACAGGGGGATCCATTCAGTACTTC. The whole variable domain, filled in from reference TRBV7-9 and TRBJ2-4, reads DTGVSQNPRHKITKRGQNVTFRCDPISEHNRLYWYRQTLGQGPEFLTYFQNEAQLEKSRLLSDRFSAERPKGSFSTLEIQRTEQGDSAMYLCASSLRTGGSIQYFGAGTRLSVL.

DNA for the CDR3: TGTGCCAGCAGCCAAGAACTAGCGGGTTACGAGCAGTACTTC. Amino acid sequence: CASSQELAGYEQYF. The chain uses TRBV4-2 and TRBJ2-7; TRBD2 agrees at 9 bases. The V segment lost 0 bases and the J segment 4 bases; nucleotides outside the gene matches: 1. This CDR3 region has 14 residues. Germline CDR1 and CDR2: LGHNA and YNFKEQ.

The sample holds one count of this clone. The CDR3, as DNA: TGTGCCAGCATTCTAGGGGCAGGGAACACCATATATTTT. Its translation: CASILGAGNTIYF. V usage is TRBV28 and J usage is TRBJ1-3; D is possibly TRBD1 (5 bases). This CDR3 comprises 13 residues. V was cut by 7 bases and J by 7 bases, with 14 bases left in between. The germline CDR1 and CDR2 sequences are MDHEN and SYDVKM.

The CDR3 spells CASSLASEAFF. The CDR3, as DNA: TGTGCCAGCAGCTTAGCCAGTGAAGCTTTCTTT. The chain joins TRBV11-2 to TRBJ1-1; D gene unclear. Germline assignment: CDR1 SGHAT and CDR2 FQNNGV. CDR3 size: 11 residues. V lost 1 base to trimming and J lost 7 bases, with 4 bases between them.

This chain joins TRBV6-5 and TRBJ2-5, with D unclear. The CDR3 is made up of 11 amino acids. The germline CDR1 and CDR2 sequences are MNHEY and SVGAGI. The ends were cut back, 6 bases at V and 1 base at J, with 3 bases in the middle. The CDR3 sequence is CASSLQETQYF. As DNA, the CDR3 is TGTGCCAGCAGCCTCCAAGAGACCCAGTACTTC.

The rearrangement uses TRBV28 and TRBJ1-5, with a weak D call TRBD1 (6 bases). Germline CDR1 is MDHEN and CDR2 is SYDVKM. V dropped 7 bases and J dropped 7 bases, with 20 bases sitting between them. The CDR3 loop spans 15 amino acids. The CDR3 sequence is CASTSPGARIQPQHF. The CDR3 DNA is TGTGCCAGCACTTCCCCGGGGGCTCGGATCCAGCCCCAGCATTTT.

This chain joins TRBV19 and TRBJ2-1; 9 bases fit TRBD2. Germline V CDR1 and CDR2: LNHDA, SQIVND (reference sequence). The CDR3 runs to 13 residues. V was clipped by 10 bases and J by 6 bases; unmatched bases: 7. This CDR3 is CATQAGGGNEQFF. The CDR3 bases are TGTGCCACGCAAGCGGGAGGTGGCAATGAGCAGTTCTTC. Together with reference TRBV19 and TRBJ2-1, the CDR3 gives the full variable domain: DGGITQSPKYLFRKEGQNVTLSCEQNLNHDAMYWYRQDPGQGLRLIYYSQIVNDFQKGDIAEGYSVSREKKESFPLTVTSAQKNPTAFYLCATQAGGGNEQFFGPGTRLTVL.

This clone was seen only a few times. This chain links TRBV2 with TRBJ2-7; the D is unclear. Germline-derived CDR1 and CDR2 are SNHLY and FYNNEI. This CDR3 has 13 amino acids. The V end was cut by 8 bases, the J end by 0 bases, with 11 bases between. CDR3 in DNA: TGTGCCAGCTGTAAGGACCACTCCTACGAGCAGTACTTC. Translation: CASCKDHSYEQYF.